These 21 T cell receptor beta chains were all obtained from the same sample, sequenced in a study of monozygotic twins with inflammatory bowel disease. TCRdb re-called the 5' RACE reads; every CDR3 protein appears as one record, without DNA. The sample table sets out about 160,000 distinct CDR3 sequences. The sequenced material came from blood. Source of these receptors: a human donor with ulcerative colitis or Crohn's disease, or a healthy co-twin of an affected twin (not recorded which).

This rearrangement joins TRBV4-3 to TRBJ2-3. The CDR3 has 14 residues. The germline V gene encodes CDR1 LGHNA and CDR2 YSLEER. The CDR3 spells CASSQDGTVDTQYF.

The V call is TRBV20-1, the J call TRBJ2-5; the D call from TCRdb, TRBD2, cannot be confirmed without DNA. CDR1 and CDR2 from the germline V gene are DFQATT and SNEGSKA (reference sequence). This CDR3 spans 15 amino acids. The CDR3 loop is CSARWASGIGETQYF.

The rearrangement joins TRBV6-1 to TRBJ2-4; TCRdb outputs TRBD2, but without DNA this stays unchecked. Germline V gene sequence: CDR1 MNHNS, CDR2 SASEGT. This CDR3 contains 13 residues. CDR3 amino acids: CASSSGPQNIQYF.

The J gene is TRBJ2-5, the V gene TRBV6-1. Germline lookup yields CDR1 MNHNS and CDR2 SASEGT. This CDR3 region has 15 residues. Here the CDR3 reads CASSEASGYQETQYF.

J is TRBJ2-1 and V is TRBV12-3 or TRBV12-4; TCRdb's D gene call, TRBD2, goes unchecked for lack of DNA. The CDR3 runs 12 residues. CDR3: CASSYTSAEQFF.

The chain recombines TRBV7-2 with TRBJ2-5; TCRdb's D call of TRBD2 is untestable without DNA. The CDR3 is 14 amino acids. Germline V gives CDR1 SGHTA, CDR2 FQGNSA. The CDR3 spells CASSRGGREETQYF.

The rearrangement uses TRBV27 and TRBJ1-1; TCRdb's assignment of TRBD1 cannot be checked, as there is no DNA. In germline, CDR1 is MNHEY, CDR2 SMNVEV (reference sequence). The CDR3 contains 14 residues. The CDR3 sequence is CASSEGVVNTEAFF.

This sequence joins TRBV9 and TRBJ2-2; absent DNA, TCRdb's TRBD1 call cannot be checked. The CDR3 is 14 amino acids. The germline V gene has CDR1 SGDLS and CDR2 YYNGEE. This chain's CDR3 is CASRDRANTGELFF.

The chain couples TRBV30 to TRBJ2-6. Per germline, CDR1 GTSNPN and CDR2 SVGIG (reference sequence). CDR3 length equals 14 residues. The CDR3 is CAWGLHSGANVLTF.

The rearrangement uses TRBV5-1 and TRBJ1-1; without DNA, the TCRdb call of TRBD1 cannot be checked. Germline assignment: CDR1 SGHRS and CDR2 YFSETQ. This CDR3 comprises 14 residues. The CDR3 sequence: CASFKTPGDTEAFF. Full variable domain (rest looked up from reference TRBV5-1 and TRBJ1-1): KAGVTQTPRYLIKTRGQQVTLSCSPISGHRSVSWYQQTPGQGLQFLFEYFSETQRNKGNFPGRFSGRQFSNSRSEMNVSTLELGDSALYLCASFKTPGDTEAFFGQGTRLTVV.

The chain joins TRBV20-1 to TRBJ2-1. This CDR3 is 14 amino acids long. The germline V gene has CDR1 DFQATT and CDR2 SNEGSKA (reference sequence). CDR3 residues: CSAPREGPYNEQFF.

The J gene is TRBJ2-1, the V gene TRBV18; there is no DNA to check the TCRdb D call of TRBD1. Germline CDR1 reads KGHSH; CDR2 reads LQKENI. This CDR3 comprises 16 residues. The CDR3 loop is CASSHPPGDSYNEQFF.

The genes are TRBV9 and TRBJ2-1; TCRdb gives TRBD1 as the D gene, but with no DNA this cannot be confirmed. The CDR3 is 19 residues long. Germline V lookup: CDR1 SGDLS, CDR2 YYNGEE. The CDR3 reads CASSALSRDWGGSYNEQFF.

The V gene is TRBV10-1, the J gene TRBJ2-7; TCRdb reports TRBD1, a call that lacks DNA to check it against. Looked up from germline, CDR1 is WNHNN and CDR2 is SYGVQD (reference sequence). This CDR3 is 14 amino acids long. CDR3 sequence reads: CASSESGSGDEQYF.

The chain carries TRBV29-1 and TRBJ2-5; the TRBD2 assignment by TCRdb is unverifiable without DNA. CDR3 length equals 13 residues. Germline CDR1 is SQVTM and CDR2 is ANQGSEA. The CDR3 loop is CSVEMRAQETQYF.

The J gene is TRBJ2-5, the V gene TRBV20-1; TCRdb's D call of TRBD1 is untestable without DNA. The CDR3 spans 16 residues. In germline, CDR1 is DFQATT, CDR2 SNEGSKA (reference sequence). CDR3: CSARDWARPYQETQYF.

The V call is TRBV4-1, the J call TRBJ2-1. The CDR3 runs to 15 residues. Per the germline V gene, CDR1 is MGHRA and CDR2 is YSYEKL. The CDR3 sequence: CASSQESSSYNEQFF.

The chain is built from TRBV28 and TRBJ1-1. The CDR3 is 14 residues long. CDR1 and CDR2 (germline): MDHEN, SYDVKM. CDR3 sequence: CASRSGTGNTEAFF.

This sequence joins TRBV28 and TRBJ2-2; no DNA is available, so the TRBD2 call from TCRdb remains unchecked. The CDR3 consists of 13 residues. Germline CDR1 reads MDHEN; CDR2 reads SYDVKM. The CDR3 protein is CASSLGRTGELFF.

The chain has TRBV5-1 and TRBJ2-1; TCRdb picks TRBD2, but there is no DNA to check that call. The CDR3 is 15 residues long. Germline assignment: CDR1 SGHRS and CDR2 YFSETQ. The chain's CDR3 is CASSMSGSNNNEQFF. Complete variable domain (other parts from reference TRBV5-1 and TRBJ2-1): KAGVTQTPRYLIKTRGQQVTLSCSPISGHRSVSWYQQTPGQGLQFLFEYFSETQRNKGNFPGRFSGRQFSNSRSEMNVSTLELGDSALYLCASSMSGSNNNEQFFGPGTRLTVL.

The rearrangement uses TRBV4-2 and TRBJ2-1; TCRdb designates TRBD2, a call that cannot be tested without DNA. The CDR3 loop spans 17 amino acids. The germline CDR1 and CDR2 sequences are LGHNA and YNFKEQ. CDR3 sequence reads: CASSQEELAIVHNEQFF.